One and the same sample provided the 14 T cell receptor beta chains below, sequenced in a study of shared clonotypes between healthy human individuals. Data came from immunoSEQ multiplex PCR; TCRdb stores just in-frame clones and leaves some out. The repertoire has about 2.1 million clones, 80% to 95% of them found once; the top ten carry about 1.7%. The naive CD8 population came from CD45RO-negative cells selected for CCR7, without terminally differentiated effector memory CD45RA+ cells. The source material was naive CD8+ T cells from PBMCs. Receptors originate from a man between 18 and 35 years old in good health. Some clones in this sample may be carry-over from other donors' samples.

The genes are TRBV9 and TRBJ2-1; perhaps D is TRBD1 or TRBD2 (5 bases each). Germline V gene lookup returns CDR1 SGDLS and CDR2 YYNGEE. Trimming took off 3 bases at V and 12 bases at J, with 22 bases between the two ends. The CDR3 totals 15 residues. The CDR3 DNA reads TGTGCCAGCAGCGCGTTGGACCGGGACCCCCGAGGGCAGTTCTTC. Its translation is CASSALDRDPRGQFF. The variable domain in full, completed from reference TRBV9 and TRBJ2-1, reads DSGVTQTPKHLITATGQRVTLRCSPRSGDLSVYWYQQSLDQGLQFLIQYYNGEERAKGNILERFSAQQFPDLHSELNLSSLELGDSALYFCASSALDRDPRGQFFGPGTRLTVL.

This sequence joins TRBV5-1 and TRBJ2-1; the D gene is possibly TRBD2 (6 bases). V dropped 2 bases and J dropped 9 bases, with 12 bases sitting between them. The CDR3 is made up of 13 amino acids. Germline V CDR1 and CDR2: SGHRS, YFSETQ. The DNA of the CDR3 is TGCGCCAGCAGCTTTACTAGCTCTGGTGAGCAGTTCTTC. It specifies CASSFTSSGEQFF.

V usage is TRBV6-1 and J usage is TRBJ2-7; no firm D call. Between the trimmed V and J ends, which lost 2 bases and 6 bases, there was a span of 11 bases. This CDR3 is built from 13 residues. The V gene's germline CDR1 is MNHNS and CDR2 SASEGT. This CDR3 is CASSEWSRAEQYF. The CDR3 DNA reads TGTGCCAGCAGTGAATGGTCCCGTGCCGAGCAGTACTTC.

This clone turned up a few times. The identical CDR3 is also encoded by other nucleotide sequences in the sample. This sequence joins TRBV9 and TRBJ2-7; 9 bases map to TRBD1. V gave up 3 bases and J gave up 4 bases; unmatched junction bases: 2. This CDR3 has 13 residues. CDR1 is SGDLS and CDR2 is YYNGEE in the germline V gene. CDR3: CASSGGQGYEQYF. The CDR3 bases are TGTGCCAGCAGCGGGGGACAGGGTTACGAGCAGTACTTC.

V usage is TRBV4-1 and J usage is TRBJ2-1; possibly TRBD2 for D (6 bases). V was trimmed by 5 bases and J by 0 bases, leaving 11 bases between them. The CDR3 covers 15 residues. CDR1 MGHRA and CDR2 YSYEKL come from the germline V gene. CDR3 loop: CASSSGSGSYNEQFF. Written as DNA, the CDR3 is TGCGCCAGCAGCTCGGGTAGCGGCTCCTACAATGAGCAGTTCTTC.

The chain joins TRBV27 to TRBJ2-2; D is perhaps TRBD1 or TRBD2 (5 bases each). CDR3 size: 17 residues. Trimming cost V 3 bases and J 2 bases, with 16 bases left between them. Germline V gives CDR1 MNHEY, CDR2 SMNVEV (reference sequence). CDR3 nucleotides: TGTGCCAGCAGTTTGGGGAACGGGGCGTTTAACACCGGGGAGCTGTTTTTT. As protein: CASSLGNGAFNTGELFF.

This chain links TRBV9 with TRBJ2-7; D not resolved. This CDR3 is built from 13 residues. CDR1 and CDR2 from the germline V gene are SGDLS and YYNGEE. Trimming left V 0 bases short and J 7 bases short, with 11 bases between. CDR3 amino acids: CASSVEAAREQYF. CDR3 coding DNA: TGTGCCAGCAGCGTAGAGGCGGCACGGGAGCAGTACTTC.

V is TRBV27 and J is TRBJ2-7; D gene unclear. Germline CDR1 MNHEY, CDR2 SMNVEV (reference sequence). V was shortened by 6 bases and J by 7 bases, with 16 bases between the two germline ends. The CDR3 loop spans 13 amino acids. The DNA for the CDR3 is TGTGCCAGCAGACTCCTCACCCGAAGGGAGCAGTACTTC. This encodes CASRLLTRREQYF.

The chain is built from TRBV5-6 and TRBJ2-1; 7 bases are shared with TRBD2. This CDR3 has 15 amino acids. V dropped 0 bases and J dropped 3; count of bases not matched to a gene: 3. Germline CDR1 is SGHDT and CDR2 is YYEEEE. CDR3 protein: CASSLETSFYNEQFF. For the CDR3, the DNA is TGTGCCAGCAGCTTGGAGACTAGCTTCTACAATGAGCAGTTCTTC.

The J gene is TRBJ2-7, the V gene TRBV5-6; 11 positions match TRBD1. This CDR3 is built from 15 residues. Trimming removed 2 bases from V and 3 bases from J; junction bases left unmatched: 4. Germline loops: CDR1 SGHDT, CDR2 YYEEEE. CDR3 region: CASSFGTGGFYEQYF. CDR3 bases: TGTGCCAGCAGCTTTGGGACAGGGGGTTTCTACGAGCAGTACTTC. Using reference TRBV5-6 and TRBJ2-7 for the parts outside the CDR3, the full variable domain is DAGVTQSPTHLIKTRGQQVTLRCSPKSGHDTVSWYQQALGQGPQFIFQYYEEEERQRGNFPDRFSGHQFPNYSSELNVNALLLGDSALYLCASSFGTGGFYEQYFGPGTRLTVT.

J is TRBJ2-7 and V is TRBV9, with D hard to call. The germline V gene has CDR1 SGDLS and CDR2 YYNGEE. This CDR3 is 13 amino acids long. The V end was cut by 4 bases, the J end by 4 bases, with 12 bases between. The DNA of the CDR3 is TGTGCCAGCAGCTCAGGCCCCCTTTACGAGCAGTACTTC. Amino acid sequence: CASSSGPLYEQYF.

The V gene is TRBV4-3, the J gene TRBJ2-3; D might be TRBD1 or TRBD2, each matching 6 bases. V was shortened by 1 base and J by 3 bases, with 14 bases between the two germline ends. Germline CDR1 and CDR2: LGHNA and YSLEER. This CDR3 region has 16 residues. The CDR3 spells CASSQVGGLETDTQYF. The CDR3 region has the DNA TGCGCCAGCAGCCAAGTTGGGGGGCTCGAAACAGATACGCAGTATTTT.

The chain uses TRBV29-1 and TRBJ2-3, with 9 bases aligning to TRBD2. This CDR3 has 15 residues. Trimming removed 2 bases from V and 2 bases from J; junction bases left unmatched: 5. Germline V CDR1 and CDR2: SQVTM, ANQGSEA. In DNA form, the CDR3 reads TGCAGCGTTGAACAGCGGGGGGCGGCCACAGATACGCAGTATTTT. Its translation is CSVEQRGAATDTQYF.

The rearrangement joins TRBV9 to TRBJ2-7; D is possibly TRBD1 (6 bases). CDR1 is SGDLS and CDR2 is YYNGEE in the germline V gene. The V and J ends lost 2 bases and 1 base respectively, with 13 bases between them. The CDR3 spans 15 residues. The CDR3 DNA reads TGTGCCAGCAGCGTTCACCCCACAGGGTCCTACGAGCAGTACTTC. It codes for CASSVHPTGSYEQYF. The full variable domain, with the rest looked up from reference TRBV9 and TRBJ2-7, is DSGVTQTPKHLITATGQRVTLRCSPRSGDLSVYWYQQSLDQGLQFLIQYYNGEERAKGNILERFSAQQFPDLHSELNLSSLELGDSALYFCASSVHPTGSYEQYFGPGTRLTVT.